The 4 T cell receptor beta chains in this list originate from one sample, sequenced in a study of Tregs in tolerant kidney transplant recipients. Related graft donors supplied nonmyeloablative bone marrow transplants, and mixed chimerism was transient. This table comes from immunoSEQ multiplex PCR, and its TCRdb copy is limited to in-frame clones, with some not included. The sample contains 45,000 or so clones, 89% of which appear only once. Sequencing was performed on CD8+ T cells from blood (PBMCs), taken 12 months after the transplant. Receptors originate from a human patient who received a combined kidney and bone marrow transplant. Some of the T cells might come from the graft donor.

The chain's CDR3 is CASSLLNTEAFF. The CDR3 DNA follows: TGCGCCAGCAGCTTGCTTAACACTGAAGCTTTCTTT. V gene TRBV5-1 combines with J gene TRBJ1-1; D uncertain. V was trimmed by 1 base and J by 2 bases, leaving 3 bases between them. Germline V CDR1 and CDR2: SGHRS, YFSETQ. The length of the CDR3 is 12 residues.

This chain uses TRBV27 with TRBJ2-6, with D uncertain. Trimming took 5 bases from V and 0 from J, leaving 8 bases between them. The CDR3 loop spans 15 amino acids. The V gene's germline CDR1 is MNHEY and CDR2 SMNVEV (reference sequence). CDR3 sequence reads: CASSPRSSGANVLTF. In DNA, the CDR3 is TGTGCCAGCAGTCCGCGGAGCTCTGGGGCCAACGTCCTGACTTTC. Full variable domain (rest looked up from reference TRBV27 and TRBJ2-6): EAQVTQNPRYLITVTGKKLTVTCSQNMNHEYMSWYRQDPGLGLRQIYYSMNVEVTDKGDVPEGYKVSRKEKRNFPLILESPSPNQTSLYFCASSPRSSGANVLTFGAGSRLTVL.

The rearrangement links TRBV5-1 to TRBJ1-1; D is unresolved. Trimming removed 1 base from V and 5 bases from J, with 12 bases in between. The length of the CDR3 is 14 residues. Germline V CDR1 and CDR2: SGHRS, YFSETQ. The CDR3 DNA reads as TGCGCCAGCAGCTTGCTTCCAGGAGGGACTGAAGCTTTCTTT. Protein sequence: CASSLLPGGTEAFF.

In DNA form, the CDR3 reads TGTGCCAGCAGTGACAGTCTAGCGGGAACCACAGATACGCAGTATTTT. Its protein product is CASSDSLAGTTDTQYF. V usage is TRBV6-4 and J usage is TRBJ2-3; TRBD2 matches at 9 bases. The CDR3 runs 16 residues. Germline V CDR1 and CDR2: MRHNA, SNTAGT. The V and J ends lost 2 bases and 2 bases, in that order; junction bases with no gene match: 5.